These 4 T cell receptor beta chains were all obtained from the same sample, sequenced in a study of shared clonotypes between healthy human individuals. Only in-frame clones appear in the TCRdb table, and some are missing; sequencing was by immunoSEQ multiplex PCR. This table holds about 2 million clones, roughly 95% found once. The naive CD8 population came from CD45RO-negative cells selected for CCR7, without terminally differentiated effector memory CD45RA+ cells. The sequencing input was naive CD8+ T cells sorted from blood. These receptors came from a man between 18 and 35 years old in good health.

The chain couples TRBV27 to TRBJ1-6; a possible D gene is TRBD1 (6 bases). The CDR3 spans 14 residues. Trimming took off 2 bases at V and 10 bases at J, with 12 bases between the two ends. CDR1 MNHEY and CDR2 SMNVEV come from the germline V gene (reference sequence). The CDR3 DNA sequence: TGTGCCAGCAGTTTAAAGGGGGGCGTCTCACCCCTCCACTTT. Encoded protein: CASSLKGGVSPLHF.

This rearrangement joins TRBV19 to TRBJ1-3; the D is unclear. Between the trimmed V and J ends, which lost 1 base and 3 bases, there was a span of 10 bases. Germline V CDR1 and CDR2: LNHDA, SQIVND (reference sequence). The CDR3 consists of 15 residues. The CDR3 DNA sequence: TGTGCCAGTAGTATAGTCCAGACAAATGGAAACACCATATATTTT. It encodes CASSIVQTNGNTIYF.

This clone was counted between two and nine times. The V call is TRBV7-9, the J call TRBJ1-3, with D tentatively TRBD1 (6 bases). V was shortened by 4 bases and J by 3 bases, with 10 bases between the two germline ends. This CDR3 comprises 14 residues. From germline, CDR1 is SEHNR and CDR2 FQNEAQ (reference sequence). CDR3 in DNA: TGTGCCAGCAGCTCGCGACAGGTTGGAAACACCATATATTTT. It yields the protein CASSSRQVGNTIYF.

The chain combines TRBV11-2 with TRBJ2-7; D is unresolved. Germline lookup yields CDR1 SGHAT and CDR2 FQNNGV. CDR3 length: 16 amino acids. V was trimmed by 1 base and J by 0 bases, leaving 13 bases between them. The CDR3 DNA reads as TGTGCCAGCAGCTTAGTGGTCGGAAAAAGCTCCTACGAGCAGTACTTC. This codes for CASSLVVGKSSYEQYF. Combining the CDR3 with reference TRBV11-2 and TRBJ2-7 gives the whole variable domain EAGVAQSPRYKIIEKRQSVAFWCNPISGHATLYWYQQILGQGPKLLIQFQNNGVVDDSQLPKDRFSAERLKGVDSTLKIQPAKLEDSAVYLCASSLVVGKSSYEQYFGPGTRLTVT.